This T cell receptor beta chain came from a study of T cell responses to AZD1222 COVID-19 vaccine (dated by TCRdb to the early 2020s). Regarding the study in general: A total of 230 to 250 trial participants underwent TCR sequencing, of whom about 200 had received two doses of AZD1222 and about 25 had received two doses of the MenACWY control vaccine. Trial participants were enrolled by age into subgroups of 18-55, 56-69 and 70-plus years, and about 150, 27 and 61 TCR-sequenced participants, respectively, were included in these subgroups. Points the paper makes about the study in general: Conclusions about previously exposed vaccinees are limited because only six or seven AZD1222 recipients were SARS-CoV-2 seropositive at baseline. In the small 56-69-year group, the increase in depth fell short of significance, most likely because of low power. CD4 TCRs associated with the vaccine covered the entire spike protein, and the dominant responses were in regions 160-218 and 743-854. Reportedly, close to half of the unique spike-specific TCRs recognized epitopes lying outside the regions that are mutated in the B.1.351 and B.1.1.7 variants. After two AZD1222 doses, both the breadth and the depth of spike-specific TCRs were significantly higher than at day 0 and than in MenACWY recipients. Most participants were white British and females outnumbered males, and the authors suggested that clonal diversity may have been underestimated. Because no samples from the day 14 peak response were available, repertoires could be characterized only after the peak T cell response.

CDR3 length: 14 amino acids, cysteine to phenylalanine. Of the read, only the CDR3 DNA is kept; its 42 bases are in frame from base 1. Reading the germline V gene (reference sequence) gives CDR1 SEHNR and CDR2 FQNEAQ. Clipping removes 5 bases from V and 2 bases from J, with 5 as the unmatched junction base count. The CDR3 regions of human TCRbeta chains were analyzed by immunosequencing. Per the source publication's procedure: TCRs in the repertoires were compared against a reference library of SARS-CoV-2-specific TCRs that had been generated with the MIRA antigen-specificity platform. Breadth meant the fraction of unique TCRs that were SARS-CoV-2-associated, whereas depth meant the fraction of total T cells that were SARS-CoV-2-associated. Using the MIRA data, each spike-specific TCR was mapped to the spike region that the TCR reacts to and placed in a CD4 or CD8 class. Log10-transformed breadth and depth values were compared by one-way ANOVA with Sidak's multiple comparisons tests. Drawn from immuneACCESS, this table holds only the in-frame rearrangements with V and J called that TCRdb kept. Clones are partly lost; checked studies trace under half to an unresolved V gene and leave the rest unexplained. V, J and clone size derive from that table, while D and trimming were established from the DNA sequence. Within this sample are 95,000 to 150,000 clones, with approximately 85% of them counted one time only. The ten largest clones represent about 4.3% of the sample.

Points on this clone: The antigen this receptor binds is unknown. Per-nucleotide qualities are absent, and no much larger clonotype sits a single base away.

What the time point label conveys for this sample: about 28 days (+/-7) after the second vaccine dose. AZD1222 recipients given second doses at about 4 weeks or at about 12 weeks were pooled, since spike-specific TCR depth and breadth were not found to differ between the two schedules. The vaccinee samples were drawn from two UK trials, COV001 and COV002, one of which was a single-blind randomized controlled phase 2/3 trial testing AZD1222 (ChAdOx1 nCoV-19) in healthy adults. For TCRbeta chain sequencing, PBMC samples were collected from trial participants at day 0 and at day 28 after the second dose.

The chain uses TRBV7-9 and TRBJ1-1; TRBD1 fits 7 bases in the junction. This clonotype originated in an adult who received the AZD1222 COVID-19 vaccine. The sample consisted of peripheral blood, taken 28 days after the second AZD1222 dose. The CDR3 has the sequence CASSLGQVNTEAFF. The nucleotide sequence reads TGTGCCAGCAGCCTCGGACAGGTTAACACTGAAGCTTTCTTT.